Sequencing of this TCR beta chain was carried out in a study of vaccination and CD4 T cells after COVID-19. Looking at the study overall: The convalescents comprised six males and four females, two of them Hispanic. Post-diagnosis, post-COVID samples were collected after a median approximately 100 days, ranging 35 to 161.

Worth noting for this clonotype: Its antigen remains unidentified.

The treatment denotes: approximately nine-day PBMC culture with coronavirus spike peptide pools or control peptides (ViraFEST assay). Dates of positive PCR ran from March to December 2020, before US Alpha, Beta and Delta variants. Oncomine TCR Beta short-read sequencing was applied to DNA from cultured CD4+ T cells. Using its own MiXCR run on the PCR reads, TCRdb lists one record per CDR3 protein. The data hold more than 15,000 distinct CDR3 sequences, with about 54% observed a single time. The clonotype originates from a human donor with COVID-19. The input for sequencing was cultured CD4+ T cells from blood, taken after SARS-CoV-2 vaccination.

This CDR3 reads CASSSQGAHYGYTF. Written as DNA, the CDR3 is TGTGCCAGCAGTTCCCAGGGGGCCCACTATGGCTACACCTTC. The chain couples TRBV6-5 to TRBJ1-2; 8 nucleotides align to TRBD1. The CDR3 is 14 residues long. The trim removed 4 bases at V and 3 bases at J, leaving 4 bases unmatched. Germline-derived CDR1 and CDR2 are MNHEY and SVGAGI.